This is a list of T cell receptor beta chains from one sample in a study of quantifying T cell responses using KT2 cells. TCRdb analysed the UMI-ligation and nested PCR reads with MiXCR anew, one entry per CDR3 protein. The sample includes just under 50,000 distinct CDR3 sequences, around a tenth of them seen just once. The source material was PBMCs spiked with cells of the T cell clone KT2. The receptors originated from a human donor. The CDR3 runs from the conserved cysteine through the conserved F or W. A D gene is named only where the DNA matches it firmly. Expanded clones get a size class; other rows say once, few or many, or leave the size out.

D | J | V | size | CDR3 | DNA
. | TRBJ1-5 | TRBV3-1 | . | CASSQEGDGNQPQHF | TGTGCCAGCAGCCAAGAAGGGGACGGGAATCAGCCCCAGCATTTT
. | TRBJ1-4 | TRBV14 | few | CASSQVNGPYEKLFF | TGTGCCAGCAGCCAAGTTAACGGTCCATACGAAAAACTGTTTTTT
. | TRBJ2-5 | TRBV20-1 | . | CSARDFQAGGETQYF | TGCAGTGCTAGAGATTTTCAGGCCGGGGGTGAGACCCAGTACTTC
TRBD1 | TRBJ2-7 | TRBV12-5 | . | CASGNRGMSEQYF | TGTGCTAGTGGTAACAGGGGAATGTCCGAGCAGTACTTC
. | TRBJ2-3 | TRBV20-1 | . | CSEGGGRFDTQYF | TGCAGTGAAGGGGGCGGGAGGTTTGATACGCAGTATTTT
. | TRBJ1-4 | TRBV7-9 | . | CASSVYLMGLFF | TGTGCCAGCAGCGTATACCTCATGGGGCTGTTTTTT
. | TRBJ2-6 | TRBV7-3 | many | CASSLQSSGANVLTF | TGTGCCAGCAGCCTACAGAGCTCTGGGGCCAACGTCCTGACTTTC
TRBD1 | TRBJ2-7 | TRBV19 | . | CASSSGQGNYEQYF | TGTGCCAGTAGTTCCGGACAGGGAAACTACGAGCAGTACTTC
. | TRBJ1-3 | TRBV3-1 | . | CASSQEGPIYF | TGTGCCAGCAGCCAAGAAGGACCCATATATTTT
. | TRBJ1-1 | TRBV6-1 | many | CASSERGRYTEAFF | TGTGCCAGCAGTGAACGGGGACGTTATACTGAAGCTTTCTTT
TRBD2 | TRBJ2-3 | TRBV24-1 | few | CATSDPRTSAHTDTQYF | TGTGCCACCAGTGATCCGCGGACTAGCGCTCACACAGATACGCAGTATTTT
. | TRBJ1-6 | TRBV6-5 | few | CASSTTGISPSPLHF | TGTGCCAGCAGTACCACAGGGATTTCCCCTTCACCCCTCCACTTT
. | TRBJ2-3 | TRBV11-2 | . | CASRPIKGLLTDTQYF | TGTGCCAGCAGACCGATCAAGGGACTTCTCACAGATACGCAGTATTTT
. | TRBJ1-6 | TRBV11-2 | . | CASSFQTDAPLHF | TGTGCCAGCAGCTTCCAGACCGACGCACCCCTCCACTTT
. | TRBJ2-2 | TRBV29-1 | . | CSVELGARTGELFF | TGCAGCGTTGAATTGGGGGCCCGCACCGGGGAGCTGTTTTTT
TRBD1 | TRBJ2-4 | TRBV6-1 | . | CASRQDRASYDAIQYF | TGTGCCAGCAGACAGGACAGGGCGAGCTATGATGCCATTCAGTACTTC
. | TRBJ1-2 | TRBV6-5 | . | CASSSPEGLNGYTF | TGTGCCAGCAGCTCCCCAGAAGGGCTGAATGGCTACACCTTC
. | TRBJ1-2 | TRBV21-1 | . | CASSKALRDRIVYGYNF | TGTGCCAGCAGCAAAGCGCTCAGAGACAGGATAGTATATGGCTACAACTTC
. | TRBJ2-1 | TRBV12-3/TRBV12-4 | . | CASRPASDEQFF | TGTGCCAGCAGGCCCGCGAGCGATGAGCAGTTCTTC
. | TRBJ1-5 | TRBV12-3/TRBV12-4 | many | CASSFSGSNQPQHF | TGTGCCAGCAGTTTTTCGGGCAGCAATCAGCCCCAGCATTTT
TRBD1 | TRBJ2-3 | TRBV6-5 | few | CASSPGQYTDTQYF | TGTGCCAGCAGTCCGGGACAGTACACAGATACGCAGTATTTT
TRBD1 | TRBJ1-1 | TRBV6-5 | . | CASRGQGVMNTEAFF | TGTGCCAGCAGGGGACAGGGGGTTATGAACACTGAAGCTTTCTTT
TRBD1 | TRBJ2-3 | TRBV15 | . | CATSRGVGQGGGDTQYF | TGTGCCACCAGCAGAGGTGTAGGACAGGGAGGTGGAGATACGCAGTATTTT
. | TRBJ2-5 | TRBV2 | few | CATKGNQETQYF | TGTGCCACCAAGGGTAATCAAGAGACCCAGTACTTC
TRBD2 | TRBJ2-1 | TRBV13 | . | CASSSLAGLDNEQFF | TGTGCCAGCAGCTCTCTAGCGGGATTGGACAATGAGCAGTTCTTC
. | TRBJ2-7 | TRBV6-5 | . | CASSYASGRLGSYEQYF | TGTGCCAGCAGTTACGCTTCGGGTCGACTGGGCTCCTACGAGCAGTACTTC
. | TRBJ2-3 | TRBV6-6 | few | CASSYLGLHSSTDTQYF | TGTGCCAGCAGTTACTTGGGGCTACACTCTAGCACAGATACGCAGTATTTT
TRBD1 | TRBJ1-1 | TRBV20-1 | few | CSASLQGADTEAFF | TGCAGTGCTAGCCTACAGGGGGCGGACACTGAAGCTTTCTTT
. | TRBJ1-2 | TRBV6-5 | many | CASRPRTNSDTNYGYTF | TGTGCCAGCAGACCTCGGACCAATTCCGACACTAACTATGGCTACACCTTC
. | TRBJ2-4 | TRBV29-1 | many | CSVEVGSVDIQYF | TGCAGCGTTGAGGTGGGGTCCGTTGACATTCAGTACTTC
. | TRBJ2-5 | TRBV7-8 | few | CASTGVTETQYF | TGTGCCAGCACAGGGGTCACCGAGACCCAGTACTTC
TRBD2 | TRBJ2-3 | TRBV7-2 | . | CASSLGLAGGGTDTQYF | TGTGCCAGCAGCTTAGGACTAGCGGGAGGTGGCACAGATACGCAGTATTTT
TRBD2 | TRBJ2-7 | TRBV6-2/TRBV6-3 | few | CASMNRLAGRSEQYF | TGTGCCAGCATGAACCGACTAGCGGGACGGTCCGAGCAGTACTTC
. | TRBJ2-7 | TRBV7-8 | many | CASSHDTGTPGRLYEQYF | TGTGCCAGCAGCCACGATACCGGGACACCCGGCCGACTCTACGAGCAGTACTTC
TRBD1 | TRBJ2-7 | TRBV12-3/TRBV12-4 | . | CASRLSGQGTYEQYF | TGTGCCAGCAGGCTATCTGGACAGGGCACCTACGAGCAGTACTTC
TRBD1 | TRBJ2-1 | TRBV11-2 | few | CASSLEDRAYNEQFF | TGTGCCAGCAGCTTAGAGGACAGGGCCTACAATGAGCAGTTCTTC
. | TRBJ1-1 | TRBV5-1 | . | CASSLGEVTEAFF | TGCGCCAGCAGCTTGGGGGAAGTCACTGAAGCTTTCTTT
. | TRBJ2-7 | TRBV6-1 | many | CASSFGQEGSEQYF | TGTGCCAGCAGTTTCGGACAGGAGGGGAGCGAGCAGTACTTC
. | TRBJ1-4 | TRBV30 | . | CAWRLNRLNEKLFF | TGTGCCTGGAGGTTGAACAGGCTGAATGAAAAACTGTTTTTT
. | TRBJ2-2 | TRBV2 | . | CATGRASGAGELFF | TGTGCCACGGGACGGGCTAGTGGTGCCGGGGAGCTGTTTTTT
TRBD2 | TRBJ2-1 | TRBV6-1 | many | CASRDRFSGGLYNEQFF | TGTGCCAGCAGAGACAGGTTCAGCGGGGGCCTATACAATGAGCAGTTCTTC
. | TRBJ1-1 | TRBV29-1 | many | CSVVKPMNTEAFF | TGCAGCGTTGTAAAACCGATGAACACTGAAGCTTTCTTT
TRBD1 | TRBJ1-1 | TRBV30 | . | CAWSVAGGFEAFF | TGTGCCTGGAGTGTGGCAGGGGGTTTTGAAGCTTTCTTT
. | TRBJ2-7 | TRBV6-2/TRBV6-3 | few | CASSYSVGEQYF | TGTGCCAGCAGTTACTCGGTCGGGGAGCAGTACTTC
TRBD2 | TRBJ2-3 | TRBV30 | few | CAWSVGRTSGRTDTQYF | TGTGCCTGGAGTGTTGGGCGGACTAGCGGGAGAACAGATACGCAGTATTTT
. | TRBJ2-3 | TRBV5-1 | few | CASSLDRSTDTQYF | TGCGCCAGCAGCTTGGACAGAAGCACAGATACGCAGTATTTT